This TCR beta chain originates from a study of cytomegalovirus exposure and HLA in healthy donors. Background on the study: Early released data had tens of millions of unique TCRs, all coming from HLA-typed donors.

Notes on this clone: The antigen remains undetermined.

While unrecorded immune exposures were likely, the donors were nominally healthy when sampled. Study-wide findings and caveats: Three CMV-associated chains proved CMV antigen-specific in vitro. At a 0.05 false discovery rate, a later analysis found 18,000 or so TCR beta sequences to be associated with HLA alleles.

CDR1 MNHNY and CDR2 SVGAGI come from the germline V gene (reference sequence). The CDR3 length is 16 residues. The V gene lost 0 bases and the J gene lost 4 bases, with 15 bases spanning the gap. PCR was performed using 60 Vbeta and 13 Jbeta primers. Assay: immunoSEQ multiplex PCR; the TCRdb copy retains only in-frame clones and omits some. The sample lists 150,000 to 200,000 clones, around three quarters occurring once. The specimen was PBMCs. This sequence joins TRBV6-6 and TRBJ1-1; D ambiguous. The TCR originated in a woman aged 40 to 55 in good health and CMV-seronegative. As DNA, the CDR3 is TGTGCCAGCAGTTACTCACCCGGGGAGGTGGGCACTGAAGCTTTCTTT. Translation gives CASSYSPGEVGTEAFF.